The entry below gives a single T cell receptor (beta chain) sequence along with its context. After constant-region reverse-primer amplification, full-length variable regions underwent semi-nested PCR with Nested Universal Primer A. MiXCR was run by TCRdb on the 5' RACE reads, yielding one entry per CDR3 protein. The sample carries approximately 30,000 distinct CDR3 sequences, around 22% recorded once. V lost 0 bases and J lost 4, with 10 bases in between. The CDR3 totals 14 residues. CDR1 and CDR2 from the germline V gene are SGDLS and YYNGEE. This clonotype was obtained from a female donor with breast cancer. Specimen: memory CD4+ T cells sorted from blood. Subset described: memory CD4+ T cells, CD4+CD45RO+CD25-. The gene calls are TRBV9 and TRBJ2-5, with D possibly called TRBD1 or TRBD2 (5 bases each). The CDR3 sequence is CASSVGDGAETQYF. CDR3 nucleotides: TGTGCCAGCAGCGTAGGGGACGGTGCAGAGACCCAGTACTTC.